This T cell receptor (beta chain) was sequenced for a study of blood T cell repertoires in COVID-19. For the study at large: T cells, B-cell-depleted T cells, or PBMCs provided the cDNA or gDNA that served as material.

Profiling relied on immunoSEQ multiplex PCR, and the TCRdb table lists in-frame clones only, not all of them. The top ten clones hold 2.3% of a sample with about 390,000 clones, around 87% of them seen once. Between the trimmed V and J ends, which lost 5 bases and 1 base, there was a span of 8 bases. Looked up from germline, CDR1 is LNHDA and CDR2 is SQIVND (reference sequence). This CDR3 is 13 amino acids long. The specimen was peripheral blood. The clonotype was recovered from a woman in her sixties or seventies with COVID-19, enrolled during active disease. V is TRBV19 and J is TRBJ1-1, with a possible D match to TRBD1 (6 bases). The CDR3 region has the DNA TGTGCCAGTAGTCGACAGGAGAACACTGAAGCTTTCTTT. Encoded protein: CASSRQENTEAFF.